This T cell receptor beta chain was documented in a study of T-cell reconstitution after alpha-beta-depleted transplantation in children. Overall study results and limits: Some patients showed high day-60 TCRbeta diversity, which derived from surviving recipient T cells and thymic progenitors. It was newly produced T cells that mostly accounted for T-cell counts and diversity one year after transplant.

Unique molecular identifiers were incorporated during preparation of the TCRbeta library. TCRdb recomputed calls from the PCR reads with MiXCR, one row per CDR3 protein. The data hold hundreds of thousands of distinct CDR3 sequences, with about 16% observed a single time. This clonotype was counted only a few times. Its cognate antigen is unknown. This CDR3 has 14 amino acids. The ends were cut back, 5 bases at V and 2 bases at J, with 13 bases in the middle. The rearrangement links TRBV12-3 or TRBV12-4 to TRBJ2-7, with a tentative D call TRBD2 (6 bases). The source is a male patient aged 2 to 10 who had a stem cell transplant for acute lymphoblastic leukemia, so the T cells may come from the graft donor. This specimen was PBMCs, mostly from graft donor cells, taken 360 days after TCRalphabeta/CD19-depleted stem cell transplant. The chain's CDR3 is CASSPGTQTYEQYF. The CDR3 DNA is TGTGCCAGCAGTCCCGGGACTCAGACCTACGAGCAGTACTTC.